The entry below describes one T cell receptor (beta chain). A few counts support this clonotype. Its antigen is unknown. No much larger clonotype is one base removed from it; base qualities were not supplied. Library generation was performed with PCR. The listed sequencing device is Illumina HiSeq 2500. Molecular barcoding was employed in the preparation of TCR libraries, with unique molecular identifiers being used to normalize TCRbeta repertoire quantification. TCRdb took the public reads, trimmed them with fastp at Q25, ran MiXCR for clone calling and kept in-frame beta chains. CDR3 protein duplicates are merged, each entry listing the most common genes and DNA. The sample has hundreds of thousands of distinct CDR3 sequences on record, around 18% of them singletons. The top ten clones comprise more than 2.5% of the sample. The sample is drawn from a study of T-cell reconstitution after alpha-beta-depleted transplantation in children listed by TCRdb under 2016. Broadly, across the study: Using TCR repertoire profiling, the study followed T-cell immune reconstitution in a quantitative way in children after TCRalphabeta/CD19-depleted allogeneic hematopoietic cell transplantation.

Trimming takes 3 bases off V and 6 bases off J; junction bases not matched to a gene: 13. From cysteine to phenylalanine, the CDR3 is 17 amino acids long. Solely the CDR3 DNA is kept, with 51 bases framed from the first base. The germline V gene yields ENHRY for CDR1 and SYGVKD for CDR2. The rearranged chain carries TRBV10-3 and TRBJ1-1; TRBD1 aligns with 10 central bases. The receptor comes from a human donor who donated a stem cell graft to a child with acute lymphoblastic leukemia. The input for sequencing was PBMCs from the stem cell graft donor, taken from the stem cell graft. The DNA is TGTGCCATCAGTGAAGTTATCGTGGACAGGGGGGCTTCTGAAGCTTTCTTT. Translated, this gives CAISEVIVDRGASEAFF.